Sequencing of this T cell receptor (beta chain) was carried out in a study of long-term antiretroviral therapy in people with HIV (dated by TCRdb to 2022 to 2024). Looking at the study overall: The earliest samples were collected approximately a decade before the 2015 WHO recommendation for immediate ART, a period when ART was typically delayed until CD4 counts fell. Whether ART initiation and durable HIV suppression were associated with changes in peripheral blood TRB repertoire composition and diversity was tested in a retrospective serial study. The cohort contributed roughly 190 cryopreserved PBMC samples from 30 adults with confirmed HIV infection, collected serially over a mean of approximately 6 years (range 1-12). Of the roughly 27 participants with HIV, some 12 were female. No cross-contamination during QIAcube processing was shown when test extractions of a monoclonal T-cell line were performed alongside over 25 polyclonal samples. Points the paper makes about the study in general: Narrower CDR3 length ranges were observed in HIV repertoires than in controls, and an antigen-experienced repertoire with only a slight naive shift after ART was suggested by the network structure. ART initiation was associated with a significant increase in TRB diversity, but diversity stayed significantly below transplant donor controls even after long-term ART. Inferences about post-ART repertoire changes were limited because no data were available on ART adherence, viral resistance or therapy changes. Because pre-ART samples had limited cell numbers, profiling was done on unsorted PBMC rather than on sorted CD4+ and CD8+ T cells. The samples span the years 2004 to 2017, and the ART regimens used at that time may not be as effective as current regimens. Because PBMC availability was limited, only the TCR beta chain was sequenced, with no alpha chain pairing. The repertoire was dominated across all time points by expanded TRB clones identified before ART initiation, although this dominance was seen to fluctuate and to decrease in many PLHIV after ART.

This clone was seen a handful of times. The antigen it binds to is not known. Base-call qualities are not available, and no considerably larger clone is one nucleotide away. The V and J ends are trimmed by 5 bases and 3 bases, leaving 17 bases between them. Per the germline V gene, SGHTA is the CDR1 and FQGNSA is the CDR2. The CDR3 sequence holds 15 residues, the cysteine and phenylalanine included. The DNA shown is the 45-base CDR3, in frame from base 1. Participants were included only if at least one PBMC sample before ART initiation and at least two post-ART samples were available. All participants with HIV were treated in the United States of America. Before DNA extraction, cryopreserved samples of about 0.9-11 million PBMC were thawed and then washed. At the time of the earliest PBMC sample for each participant with HIV, ages ranged from roughly 23 to 55 years. Each participant contributed PBMC samples from 1-4 timepoints before ART initiation and 2-8 timepoints after ART initiation, with a median of 7 samples. For every participant, serial HIV viral load, CD4+ T-cell count, ART history and demographic data were obtained. Using a Qiagen kit on a QIAcube, genomic DNA was extracted from unsorted PBMC, with samples processed in batches of 12.

The immunoSEQ hsTCRB v3.0 assay was used at survey level resolution to sequence the TRB variable region. A depth of about 35,000-50,000 T-cell genomes per sample was targeted for TRB sequencing. TRB libraries were pooled and sequenced on an Illumina MiSeq using a v3 150-cycle kit. Per the source publication's procedure: Analysis of repertoires was carried out in R inside a reproducible Nextflow workflow spanning QC, data transformation and analysis. Custom analyses were implemented in LymphoSeq2, an R package for AIRR-Seq data exploration. A few samples that produced fewer than 5000 total TRB sequences were removed, so 190 or so HIV repertoires were analyzed. Of the roughly 190 retained HIV repertoires, about 60 were collected before and more than 120 after ART initiation. Each repertoire was downsampled to 5000 TRB nucleotide sequences, and summary statistics were averaged across 100 downsampling iterations. The analysis kept only TRB sequences whose CDR3 regions were at least seven amino acids long. Two measures captured diversity: a Shannon entropy-derived clonality score and the Gini coefficient. In repertoire networks, the top 5000 CDR3 amino acid sequences were linked whenever an edit distance of one separated two sequences. For TRB CDR3 amino acid sequences, GLIPH2 was used to predict antigen specificity groups and MHC restriction. To flag known CMV, EBV, HIV or tissue antigen associations, CDR3 amino acid sequences were matched against VDJdb and McPAS-TCR. Pre-ART, post-ART and control groups were compared with Wilcoxon signed-rank tests and Holm-Bonferroni correction. Sourced from immuneACCESS, this table was stored by TCRdb with only in-frame sequences that have V and J called. A share of the clones is absent; for the studies checked, an unresolved V gene accounts for under half, and the remainder has no known explanation. The DNA was the basis for D and trimming; V, J and clone size are from that table. The sample table holds 20,000 to 25,000 clones, of which about 86% were seen once. 3.5% to 5.5% of the sample is taken by the ten largest.

The chain employs TRBV7-2 and TRBJ2-7; the D gene is not confidently resolved. This receptor was taken from a man between 60 and 70 years old with HIV. The specimen was unsorted PBMCs, collected 1.3 years after starting antiretroviral therapy. The CDR3: CASSAIRTDLYEQYF. Here is the DNA: TGTGCCAGCAGCGCAATACGGACGGACCTCTACGAGCAGTACTTC.